This passage covers 5 T cell receptor beta chains from one sample sequenced in a study of blood T cell repertoires in COVID-19. Data came from immunoSEQ multiplex PCR; TCRdb stores just in-frame clones and leaves some out. Of 200,000 to 250,000 clones listed, roughly 80% were seen once; the top ten hold around 3.3%. What was sequenced was peripheral blood. The receptors originated from a young woman with acute or convalescent COVID-19.

This sequence joins TRBV28 and TRBJ1-3; 8 nucleotides line up with TRBD1. The CDR3 contains 16 residues. V lost 2 bases to trimming and J lost 3 bases; unmatched junction nucleotides: 6. Germline V gives CDR1 MDHEN, CDR2 SYDVKM. This chain's CDR3 is CASSLQGALFGNTIYF. In nucleotides, the CDR3 is TGTGCCAGCAGTTTACAGGGGGCTCTATTTGGAAACACCATATATTTT.

This sequence joins TRBV29-1 and TRBJ1-1; TRBD1 matches 10 bases. This CDR3 is built from 14 residues. Germline V CDR1 and CDR2: SQVTM, ANQGSEA. Trimming took 6 bases from V and 4 from J; bases not matched to a gene: 8. CDR3 region: CSVRTGTGVTEAFF. CDR3 DNA sequence: TGCAGCGTCAGAACCGGGACAGGGGTCACTGAAGCTTTCTTT. Full variable domain (rest looked up from reference TRBV29-1 and TRBJ1-1): SAVISQKPSRDICQRGTSLTIQCQVDSQVTMMFWYRQQPGQSLTLIATANQGSEATYESGFVIDKFPISRPNLTFSTLTVSNMSPEDSSIYLCSVRTGTGVTEAFFGQGTRLTVV.

This clone came up a few times. This chain connects TRBV28 to TRBJ1-4; unclear D gene. Germline CDR1 is MDHEN and CDR2 is SYDVKM. The CDR3 sequence is 14 residues long. V was cut by 8 bases and J by 7 bases, with 17 bases left in between. The CDR3 here is CASLSGSSVEKLFF. The CDR3 nucleotides read TGTGCCAGCCTCTCGGGGTCGTCGGTTGAAAAACTGTTTTTT.

This clone was detected once. The chain employs TRBV28 and TRBJ2-2; TRBD2 matches 8 bases. The V gene end was trimmed by 7 bases and the J gene end by 2 bases; junction bases not matched to a gene: 6. CDR3 length: 15 residues. Germline V gene sequence: CDR1 MDHEN, CDR2 SYDVKM. CDR3 sequence reads: CASTPLAGNTGELFF. As DNA, the CDR3 is TGTGCCAGCACCCCCTTAGCGGGAAACACCGGGGAGCTGTTTTTT.

J is TRBJ2-1 and V is TRBV7-2; 10 bases align to TRBD2. The germline CDR1 and CDR2 sequences are SGHTA and FQGNSA. V dropped 2 bases and J dropped 4; count of bases not matched to a gene: 11. CDR3 length: 18 amino acids. For the CDR3, the DNA is TGTGCCAGCAGCTTATCCCTAAGACTAGCGGGTAGATACAATGAGCAGTTCTTC. Translation gives CASSLSLRLAGRYNEQFF.